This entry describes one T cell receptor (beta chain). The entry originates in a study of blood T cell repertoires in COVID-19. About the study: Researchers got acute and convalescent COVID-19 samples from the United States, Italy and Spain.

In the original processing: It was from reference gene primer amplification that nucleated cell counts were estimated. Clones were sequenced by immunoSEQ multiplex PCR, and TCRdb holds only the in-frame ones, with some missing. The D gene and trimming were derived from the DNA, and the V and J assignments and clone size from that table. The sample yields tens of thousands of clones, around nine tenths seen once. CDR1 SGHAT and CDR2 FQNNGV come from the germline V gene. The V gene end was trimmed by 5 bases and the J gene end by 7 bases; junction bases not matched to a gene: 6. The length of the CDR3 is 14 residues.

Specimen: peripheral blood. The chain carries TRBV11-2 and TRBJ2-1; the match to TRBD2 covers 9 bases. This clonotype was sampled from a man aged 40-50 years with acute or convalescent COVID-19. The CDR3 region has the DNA TGTGCCAGCAGCCCCCCAAGCGGGAGGAATGAGCAGTTCTTC. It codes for CASSPPSGRNEQFF.